This passage covers 12 T cell receptor beta chains from one sample sequenced in a study of molecular identifiers for immune sequencing clone quantification. TCRdb reprocessed the PCR reads via MiXCR and lists one record per CDR3 protein. The sample lists more than 300,000 distinct CDR3 sequences, about 21% occurring once. The sample comprised naive CD8+ T cells from blood, with Jurkat cell RNA spiked in. As for subset: FACS-sorted CD8+CD4-CCR7+CD45RA+ naive T cells. The source is a human donor in good health. Some libraries in this study had Jurkat cell RNA spiked in.

On this clonotype itself: This may be a read error: a much more frequent sequence differs by one nucleotide. V usage is TRBV6-5 and J usage is TRBJ2-2; TRBD1 aligns across 10 bases. There are 15 residues in the CDR3. CDR1 and CDR2 from the germline V gene are MNHEY and SVGAGI. The CDR3, as DNA: TGTGCCAGCAGTCACGGGACAGGGGAAGGCGGGGAGCTGTCTTTT. This translates into CASSHGTGEGGELSF.

This clonotype was seen more than once but under ten times. Just one base apart from a much larger clone, this may be a read error. The V gene is TRBV19, the J gene TRBJ2-7, with D unresolved. The CDR3 is 14 amino acids. The germline gives CDR1 LNHDA, CDR2 SQIVND (reference sequence). Between the trimmed V and J ends, which lost 7 bases and 2 bases, there was a span of 15 bases. Written as DNA, the CDR3 is TGTGCCAGTAACGCCTTAGGCAGGACCTACGAGCAGTACTTC. Translation: CASNALGRTYEQYF.

A remark on this clonotype: A single base separates this from a much larger clone, so it may be a read error. V and J are TRBV7-9 and TRBJ2-5; D is undetermined. The germline CDR1 and CDR2 sequences are SEHNR and FQNEAQ (reference sequence). V lost 4 bases and J 5 bases, leaving 17 bases between the germline ends. The CDR3 consists of 15 residues. This chain's CDR3 is CASSSVTADEETQYF. The DNA of the CDR3 is TGTGCCAGCAGCTCCGTTACTGCCGATGAGGAGACCCAGTACTTC.

This clonotype came up many times. The CDR3 nucleotides read TGCAGTGCTAGAGGGGATGCAGGGGCGCCCGGGGACGAGCAGTACTTC. Protein product: CSARGDAGAPGDEQYF. This chain uses TRBV20-1 with TRBJ2-7; weak D call: TRBD1 (6 bases). Between the trimmed V and J ends, which lost 1 base and 5 bases, there was a span of 21 bases. The germline CDR1 and CDR2 sequences are DFQATT and SNEGSKA (reference sequence). The CDR3 extends over 16 amino acids.

A few counts support this clonotype. The rearrangement links TRBV7-9 to TRBJ1-1, with D tentatively TRBD1 (5 bases). Germline V CDR1 and CDR2: SEHNR, FQNEAQ (reference sequence). Trimming shortened V by 0 bases and J by 3 bases, and 11 bases separated the two germline ends. This CDR3 has 15 residues. The DNA for the CDR3 is TGTGCCAGCAGCTTAGCTTCCGGGACGGACACTGAAGCTTTCTTT. It codes for CASSLASGTDTEAFF.

This rearrangement joins TRBV6-2 or TRBV6-3 to TRBJ2-1; TRBD2 might be the D (6 bases). The germline CDR1 and CDR2 sequences are MNHEY and SVGEGT. The V gene lost 2 bases and the J gene lost 4 bases, with 9 bases spanning the gap. This CDR3 is 14 amino acids long. CDR3 protein: CASSYLGLYNEQFF. Here the CDR3 DNA reads TGTGCCAGCAGTTACCTTGGACTATACAATGAGCAGTTCTTC.

This clonotype came up many times. The J gene is TRBJ2-7, the V gene TRBV28; D is uncertain. The CDR3 has 12 amino acids. V lost 4 bases, J lost 4 bases, and 8 bases lay in between. CDR1 and CDR2 (germline): MDHEN, SYDVKM. The CDR3 spells CASSSIWYEQYF. CDR3 DNA sequence: TGTGCCAGCAGTTCGATATGGTACGAGCAGTACTTC.

This sequence joins TRBV4-1 and TRBJ2-5; perhaps TRBD2 as D (6 bases). Germline loops: CDR1 MGHRA, CDR2 YSYEKL. CDR3 length: 15 residues. V was pared by 7 bases and J by 0 bases, with 15 bases between. The CDR3 bases are TGCGCCAGCAACCGGCCGGGACTCGACCAAGAGACCCAGTACTTC. It encodes CASNRPGLDQETQYF.

J is TRBJ1-2 and V is TRBV28, with 10 bases fitting TRBD1. The germline V gene encodes CDR1 MDHEN and CDR2 SYDVKM. The CDR3 is 15 residues long. The V gene end was trimmed by 8 bases and the J gene end by 0 bases; junction bases not matched to a gene: 6. For the CDR3, the DNA is TGTGCCAGCGACGACGGACAGGGGGCTAACTATGGCTACACCTTC. Amino acid sequence: CASDDGQGANYGYTF.

This clonotype was found a few times. The genes are TRBV27 and TRBJ1-6, with D unresolved. CDR1 and CDR2 (germline): MNHEY, SMNVEV (reference sequence). This CDR3 has 12 amino acids. With 3 bases removed from V and 7 bases from J, the gap between germline ends came to 4 bases. The DNA for the CDR3 is TGTGCCAGCAGTTTCTGGAATTCACCCCTCCACTTT. Residues: CASSFWNSPLHF.

In this sample, this clonotype turned up many times. The chain carries TRBV5-8 and TRBJ2-5; 14 nucleotides align to TRBD2. Trimming took 3 bases from V and 5 from J; bases not matched to a gene: 6. The CDR3 spans 16 residues. CDR1 and CDR2 from the germline V gene are SGHTS and YDEGEE. The CDR3 DNA follows: TGTGCCAGCAGCTACGGACTAGCGGGAGGTACTGAGACCCAGTACTTC. It translates to CASSYGLAGGTETQYF.

Concerning this clonotype: One base away lies a much larger clone, so this may be a sequencing read error. The V gene is TRBV5-1, the J gene TRBJ2-7; D assignment may be TRBD1 or TRBD2 (5 bases each). This CDR3 has 15 amino acids. V was pared by 4 bases and J by 4 bases, with 18 bases between. Germline-derived CDR1 and CDR2 are SGHRS and YFSETQ. CDR3 residues: CASSPRDHDNYEQYF. Written as DNA, the CDR3 is TGCGCCAGCAGCCCCCGGGACCACGACAATTACGAGCAGTACTTC.